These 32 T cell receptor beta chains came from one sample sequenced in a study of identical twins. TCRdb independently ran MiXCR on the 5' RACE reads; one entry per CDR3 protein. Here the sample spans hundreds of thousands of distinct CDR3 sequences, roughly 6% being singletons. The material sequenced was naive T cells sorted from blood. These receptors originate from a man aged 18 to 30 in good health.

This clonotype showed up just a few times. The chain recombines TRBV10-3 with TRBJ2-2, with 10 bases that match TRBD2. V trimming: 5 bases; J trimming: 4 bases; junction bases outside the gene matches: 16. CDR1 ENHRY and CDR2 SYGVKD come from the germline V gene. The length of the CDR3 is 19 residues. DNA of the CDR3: TGTGCCATCAGTCCTTCGAGCGGGAGGGCTCCTTGGGGCACCGGGGAGCTGTTTTTT. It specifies CAISPSSGRAPWGTGELFF.

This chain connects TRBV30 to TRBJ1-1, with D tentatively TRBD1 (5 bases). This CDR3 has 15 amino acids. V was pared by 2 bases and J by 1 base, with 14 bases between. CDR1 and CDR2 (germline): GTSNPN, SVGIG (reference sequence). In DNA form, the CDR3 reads TGTGCCTGGAGTCCGACAGCGGCTCAGAACACTGAAGCTTTCTTT. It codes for CAWSPTAAQNTEAFF. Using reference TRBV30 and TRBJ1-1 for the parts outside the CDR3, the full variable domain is SQTIHQWPATLVQPVGSPLSLECTVEGTSNPNLYWYRQAAGRGLQLLFYSVGIGQISSEVPQNLSASRPQDRQFILSSKKLLLSDSGFYLCAWSPTAAQNTEAFFGQGTRLTVV.

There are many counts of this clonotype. For the CDR3, the DNA is TGTGCCAGCAGTCCCCGGGGACAGGGCAACACCGGGGAGCTGTTTTTT. Translation: CASSPRGQGNTGELFF. The J gene is TRBJ2-2, the V gene TRBV12-3 or TRBV12-4, with 9 bases lining up with TRBD1. Trimming at V came to 5 bases and at J to 2 bases, leaving 6 bases not matched to a gene. This CDR3 spans 16 amino acids.

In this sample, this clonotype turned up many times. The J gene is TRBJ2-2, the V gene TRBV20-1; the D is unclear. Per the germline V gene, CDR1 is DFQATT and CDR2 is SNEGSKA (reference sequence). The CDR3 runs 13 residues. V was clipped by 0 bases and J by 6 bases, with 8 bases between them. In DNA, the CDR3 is TGCAGTGCTAGAGATCTTGAGTCCGGGGAGCTGTTTTTT. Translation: CSARDLESGELFF.

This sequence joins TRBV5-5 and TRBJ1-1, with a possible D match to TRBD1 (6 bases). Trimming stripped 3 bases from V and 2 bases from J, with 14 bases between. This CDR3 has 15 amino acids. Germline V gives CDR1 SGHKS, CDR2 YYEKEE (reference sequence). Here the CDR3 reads CASSYYTGINTEAFF. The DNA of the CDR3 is TGTGCCAGCAGCTACTACACAGGGATAAACACTGAAGCTTTCTTT.

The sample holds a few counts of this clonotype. DNA of the CDR3: TGCGCCAGCAGCAACGACAGGGGGTCGGCCACTGAAGCTTTCTTT. Protein sequence: CASSNDRGSATEAFF. This chain links TRBV5-1 with TRBJ1-1; TRBD1 matches 9 bases. CDR1 is SGHRS, CDR2 YFSETQ, per germline. The CDR3 spans 15 residues. The V and J ends lost 4 bases and 4 bases, in that order; junction bases with no gene match: 8.

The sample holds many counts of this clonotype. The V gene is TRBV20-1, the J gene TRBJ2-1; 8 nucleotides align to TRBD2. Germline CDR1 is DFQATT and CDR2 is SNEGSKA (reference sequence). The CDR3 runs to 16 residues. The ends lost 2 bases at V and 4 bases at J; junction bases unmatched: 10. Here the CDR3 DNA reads TGCAGTGCTAGACGTTTAGGCGGGAGGATATACAATGAGCAGTTCTTC. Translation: CSARRLGGRIYNEQFF.

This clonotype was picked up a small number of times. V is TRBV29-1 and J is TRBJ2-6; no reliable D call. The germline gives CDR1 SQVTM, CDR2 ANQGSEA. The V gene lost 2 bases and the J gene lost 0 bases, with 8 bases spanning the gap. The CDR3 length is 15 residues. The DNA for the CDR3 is TGCAGCGTTGAACTCAAGTTCTCTGGGGCCAACGTCCTGACTTTC. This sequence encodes CSVELKFSGANVLTF.

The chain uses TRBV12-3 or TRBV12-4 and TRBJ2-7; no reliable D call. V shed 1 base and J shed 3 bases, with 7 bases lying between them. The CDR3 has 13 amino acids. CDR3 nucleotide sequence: TGTGCCAGCAGTTTAGTGGAGTTCTACGAGCAGTACTTC. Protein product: CASSLVEFYEQYF.

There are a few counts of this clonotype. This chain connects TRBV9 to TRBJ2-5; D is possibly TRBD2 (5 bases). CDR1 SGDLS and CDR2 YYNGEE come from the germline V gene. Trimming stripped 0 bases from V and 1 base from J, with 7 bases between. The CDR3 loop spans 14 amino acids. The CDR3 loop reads CASSVVGSQETQYF. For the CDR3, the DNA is TGTGCCAGCAGCGTAGTGGGGAGCCAAGAGACCCAGTACTTC.

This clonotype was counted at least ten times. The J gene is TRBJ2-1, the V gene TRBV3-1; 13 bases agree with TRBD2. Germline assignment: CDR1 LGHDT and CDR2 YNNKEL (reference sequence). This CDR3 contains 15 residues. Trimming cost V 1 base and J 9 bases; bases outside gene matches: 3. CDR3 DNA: TGTGCCAGCAGCCAAGGGACTAGCGGGAGTGGTGAGCAGTTCTTC. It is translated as CASSQGTSGSGEQFF.

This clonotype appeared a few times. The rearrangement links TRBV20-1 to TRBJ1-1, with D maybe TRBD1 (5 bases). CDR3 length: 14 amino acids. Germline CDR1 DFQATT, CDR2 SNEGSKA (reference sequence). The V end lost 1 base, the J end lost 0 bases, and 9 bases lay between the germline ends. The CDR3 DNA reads TGCAGTGCTAGAGGACAGCTGATGAACACTGAAGCTTTCTTT. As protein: CSARGQLMNTEAFF.

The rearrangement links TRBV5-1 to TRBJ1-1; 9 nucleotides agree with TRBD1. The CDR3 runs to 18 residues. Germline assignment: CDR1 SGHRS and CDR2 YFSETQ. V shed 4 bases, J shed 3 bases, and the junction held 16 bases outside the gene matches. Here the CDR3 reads CASSRKQGASGLDTEAFF. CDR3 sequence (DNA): TGCGCCAGCAGCCGAAAACAGGGGGCGTCTGGTTTGGACACTGAAGCTTTCTTT.

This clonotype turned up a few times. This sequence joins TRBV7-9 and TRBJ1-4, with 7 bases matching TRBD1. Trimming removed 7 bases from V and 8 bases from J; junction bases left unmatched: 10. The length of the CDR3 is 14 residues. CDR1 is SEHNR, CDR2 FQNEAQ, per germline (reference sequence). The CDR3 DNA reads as TGTGCCAGCACCCACCGGGACAGCGACGAAAAACTGTTTTTT. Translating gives CASTHRDSDEKLFF.

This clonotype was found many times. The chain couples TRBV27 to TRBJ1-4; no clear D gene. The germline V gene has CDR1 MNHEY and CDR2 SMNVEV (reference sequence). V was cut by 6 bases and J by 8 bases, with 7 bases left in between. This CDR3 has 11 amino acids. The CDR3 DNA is TGTGCCAGCAGCAATTGGGAAAAACTGTTTTTT. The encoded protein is CASSNWEKLFF. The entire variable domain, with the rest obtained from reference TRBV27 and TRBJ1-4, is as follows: EAQVTQNPRYLITVTGKKLTVTCSQNMNHEYMSWYRQDPGLGLRQIYYSMNVEVTDKGDVPEGYKVSRKEKRNFPLILESPSPNQTSLYFCASSNWEKLFFGSGTQLSVL.

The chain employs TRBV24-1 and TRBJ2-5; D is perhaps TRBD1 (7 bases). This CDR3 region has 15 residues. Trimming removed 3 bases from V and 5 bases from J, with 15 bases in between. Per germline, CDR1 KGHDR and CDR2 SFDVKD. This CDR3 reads CATSDHTGEEETQYF. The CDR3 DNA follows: TGTGCCACCAGTGATCACACAGGGGAGGAGGAGACCCAGTACTTC.

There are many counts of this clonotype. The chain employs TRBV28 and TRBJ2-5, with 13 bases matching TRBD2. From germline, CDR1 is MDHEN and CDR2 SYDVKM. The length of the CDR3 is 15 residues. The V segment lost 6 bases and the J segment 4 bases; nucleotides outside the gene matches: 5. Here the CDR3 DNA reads TGTGCCAGCAGACCGGGACTAGCGGGATTAGAGACCCAGTACTTC. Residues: CASRPGLAGLETQYF.

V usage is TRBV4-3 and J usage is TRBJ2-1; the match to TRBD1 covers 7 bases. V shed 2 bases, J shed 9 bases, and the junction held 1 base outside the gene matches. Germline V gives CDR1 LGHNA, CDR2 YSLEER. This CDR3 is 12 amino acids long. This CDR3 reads CASSQYRGEQFF. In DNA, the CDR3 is TGCGCCAGCAGCCAATACAGGGGTGAGCAGTTCTTC.

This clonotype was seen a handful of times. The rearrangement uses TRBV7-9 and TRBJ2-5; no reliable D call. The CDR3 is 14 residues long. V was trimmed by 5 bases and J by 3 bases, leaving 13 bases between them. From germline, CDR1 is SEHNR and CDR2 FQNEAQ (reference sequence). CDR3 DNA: TGTGCCAGCAGCAACAAGGCTCTAGAAGAGACCCAGTACTTC. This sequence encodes CASSNKALEETQYF.

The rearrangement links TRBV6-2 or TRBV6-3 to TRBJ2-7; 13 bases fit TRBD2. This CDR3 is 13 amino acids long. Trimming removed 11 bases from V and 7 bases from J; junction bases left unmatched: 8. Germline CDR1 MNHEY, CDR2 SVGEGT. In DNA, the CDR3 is TGTGCCTCTGGACTAGCGGGAGATGGGGAGCAGTACTTC. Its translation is CASGLAGDGEQYF.

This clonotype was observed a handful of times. CDR3 sequence: CSARDRGTYNEQFF. Here the CDR3 DNA reads TGCAGTGCTAGAGATCGGGGGACTTACAATGAGCAGTTCTTC. The chain uses TRBV20-1 and TRBJ2-1; D is possibly TRBD2 (6 bases). The CDR3 totals 14 residues. Germline V CDR1 and CDR2: DFQATT, SNEGSKA (reference sequence). V gave up 0 bases and J gave up 4 bases, with 10 bases separating them.

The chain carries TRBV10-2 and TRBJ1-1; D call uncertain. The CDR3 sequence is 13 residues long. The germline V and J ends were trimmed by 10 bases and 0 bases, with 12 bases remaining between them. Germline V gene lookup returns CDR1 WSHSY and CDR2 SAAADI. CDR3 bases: TGCGCCACCGCAATGCTCATGAACACTGAAGCTTTCTTT. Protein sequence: CATAMLMNTEAFF.

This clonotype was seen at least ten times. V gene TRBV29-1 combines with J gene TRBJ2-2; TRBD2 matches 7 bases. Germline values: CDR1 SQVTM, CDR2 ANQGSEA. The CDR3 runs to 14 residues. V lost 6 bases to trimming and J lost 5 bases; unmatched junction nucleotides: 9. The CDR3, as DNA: TGCAGCGTCCTCAGCGGGGATGGAACCGGGGAGCTGTTTTTT. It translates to CSVLSGDGTGELFF.

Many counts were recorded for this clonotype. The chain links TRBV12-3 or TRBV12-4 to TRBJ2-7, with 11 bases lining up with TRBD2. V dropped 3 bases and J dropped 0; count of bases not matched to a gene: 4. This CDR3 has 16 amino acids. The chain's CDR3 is CASSLGTSGLSYEQYV. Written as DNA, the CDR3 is TGTGCCAGCAGTTTGGGGACTAGCGGTCTCTCCTACGAGCAGTACGTC.

The CDR3: CASSFDQGAGELFF. Written as DNA, the CDR3 is TGTGCCAGCAGCTTCGACCAGGGGGCCGGGGAGCTGTTTTTT. This chain joins TRBV7-6 and TRBJ2-2; TRBD1 matches at 7 bases. V shed 3 bases and J 6 bases; nucleotides not matched to a gene: 4. The CDR3 has 14 amino acids. Germline V gene sequence: CDR1 SGHVS, CDR2 FNYEAQ.

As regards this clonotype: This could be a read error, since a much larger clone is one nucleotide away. The DNA for the CDR3 is TGTGCCAGCGGGGGGGGAGGACTAGTGGGAGGTTATGAGCAGTTCTTC. Translating gives CASGGGGLVGGYEQFF. The chain has TRBV11-3 and TRBJ2-1; TRBD2 agrees at 7 bases. After removal of 8 bases from V and 8 bases from J, the junction contained 18 bases not matched to a gene. The CDR3 sequence is 16 residues long. Germline-derived CDR1 and CDR2 are SGHNT and YENEEA.

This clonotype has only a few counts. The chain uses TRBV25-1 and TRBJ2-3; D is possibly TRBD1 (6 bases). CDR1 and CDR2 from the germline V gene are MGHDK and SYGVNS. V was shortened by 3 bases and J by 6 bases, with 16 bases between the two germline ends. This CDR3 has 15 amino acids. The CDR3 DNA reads TGTGCCAGCAGTGACCTTCAGAAGAGGGGGGATACGCAGTATTTT. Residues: CASSDLQKRGDTQYF.

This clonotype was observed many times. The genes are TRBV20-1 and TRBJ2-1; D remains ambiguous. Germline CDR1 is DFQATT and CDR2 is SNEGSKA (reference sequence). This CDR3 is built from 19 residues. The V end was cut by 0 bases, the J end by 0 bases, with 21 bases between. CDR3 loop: CSARDWGTDSGDSYNEQFF. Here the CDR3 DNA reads TGCAGTGCTAGAGATTGGGGAACCGACTCTGGGGACTCCTACAATGAGCAGTTCTTC.

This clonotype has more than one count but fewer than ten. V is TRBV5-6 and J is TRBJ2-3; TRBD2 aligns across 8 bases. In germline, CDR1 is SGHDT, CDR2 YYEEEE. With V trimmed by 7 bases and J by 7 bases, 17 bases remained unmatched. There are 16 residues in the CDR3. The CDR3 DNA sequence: TGTGCCAGCCTACCTTGGGGTAAGCGGGAGTCATATACGCAGTATTTT. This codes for CASLPWGKRESYTQYF.

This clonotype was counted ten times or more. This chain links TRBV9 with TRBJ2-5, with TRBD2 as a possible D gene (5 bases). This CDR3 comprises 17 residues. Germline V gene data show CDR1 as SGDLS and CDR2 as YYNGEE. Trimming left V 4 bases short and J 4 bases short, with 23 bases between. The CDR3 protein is CASSIQQRADQGETQYF. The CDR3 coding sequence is TGTGCCAGCAGCATACAACAAAGAGCGGACCAAGGAGAGACCCAGTACTTC.

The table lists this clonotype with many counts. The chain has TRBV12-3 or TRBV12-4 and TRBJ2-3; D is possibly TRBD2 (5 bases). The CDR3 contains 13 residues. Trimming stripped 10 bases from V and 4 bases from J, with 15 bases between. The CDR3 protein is CATNAGRADTQYF. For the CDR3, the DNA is TGTGCCACCAACGCGGGTCGGGCAGATACGCAGTATTTT.

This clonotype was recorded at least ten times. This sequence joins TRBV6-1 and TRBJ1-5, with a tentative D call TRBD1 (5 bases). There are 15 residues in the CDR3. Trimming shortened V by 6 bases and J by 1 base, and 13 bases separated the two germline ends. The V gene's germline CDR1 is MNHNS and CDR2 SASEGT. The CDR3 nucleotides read TGTGCCAGCAGCCCAGACAGCGGAAGCAATCAGCCCCAGCATTTT. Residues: CASSPDSGSNQPQHF.